Sequencing of this T cell receptor beta chain was carried out in a study of blood T cell repertoires in COVID-19. J was trimmed by 6 bases and V by 1 base; bases with no gene match: 7. CDR1 is SGHVS, CDR2 FQNEAQ, per germline. This CDR3 contains 16 residues. The table came from immunoSEQ multiplex PCR; TCRdb's copy has only in-frame clones and leaves some out. Counted here are 250,000 or so clones, approximately 86% occurring once; the ten biggest clones make up roughly 2.6%. The gene calls are TRBV7-8 and TRBJ1-4; 8 bases map to TRBD1. This TCR derives from a woman aged 30 to 39 with acute COVID-19. The sequencing input was PBMCs or T cells enriched from blood (not recorded which). The CDR3 coding sequence is TGTGCCAGCAGCTTAGGATCCGGGACAGGATATGAAAAACTGTTTTTT. Amino acids: CASSLGSGTGYEKLFF.